A single sample is the source of the 7 T cell receptor beta chains below, sequenced in a study of blood T cell repertoires in COVID-19. Libraries were prepared by immunoSEQ multiplex PCR; TCRdb keeps only in-frame clonotypes and omits some of them. Of approximately 150,000 clones in the sample, approximately 93% were seen once. The sequencing input was peripheral blood. These receptor sequences come from a woman aged 55-75 years with COVID-19, enrolled during active disease.

The count of this clone is one. This sequence joins TRBV29-1 and TRBJ1-1; a possible D gene is TRBD1 (5 bases). Germline loops: CDR1 SQVTM, CDR2 ANQGSEA. The CDR3 is made up of 12 amino acids. The ends were cut back, 7 bases at V and 3 bases at J, with 12 bases in the middle. CDR3 in amino acids: CSGTGGDTEAFF. Written as DNA, the CDR3 is TGCAGCGGGACCGGGGGGGACACTGAAGCTTTCTTT.

This rearrangement joins TRBV4-3 to TRBJ2-7; TRBD1 aligns across 9 bases. Germline trimming cut 0 bases from V and 0 bases from J; bases unmatched to any gene: 15. Germline V gene lookup returns CDR1 LGHNA and CDR2 YSLEER. This CDR3 is 20 amino acids long. For the CDR3, the DNA is TGCGCCAGCAGCCAAGATCCCGATCCACTCCGGGACAGGGCCTCCTACGAGCAGTACTTC. It encodes CASSQDPDPLRDRASYEQYF.

There are a few counts of this clone. The chain uses TRBV5-1 and TRBJ2-5, with 13 nucleotides matching TRBD2. J gave up 5 bases and V 1 base, and 2 bases lay outside the gene matches. The CDR3 is made up of 15 amino acids. The germline V gene has CDR1 SGHRS and CDR2 YFSETQ. CDR3 nucleotide sequence: TGCGCCAGCAGCTTGACTAGCGGGGGGGCCGAGACCCAGTACTTC. This codes for CASSLTSGGAETQYF.

V usage is TRBV5-1 and J usage is TRBJ1-4, with 12 bases lining up with TRBD1. The length of the CDR3 is 15 residues. V gave up 4 bases and J gave up 7 bases; unmatched junction bases: 5. Per the germline V gene, CDR1 is SGHRS and CDR2 is YFSETQ. CDR3 amino acids: CASSVGTGGGEKLFF. DNA of the CDR3: TGCGCCAGCAGCGTCGGGACAGGGGGCGGTGAAAAACTGTTTTTT.

The CDR3 sequence: CAWSVGQGNGELFF. The CDR3 DNA reads as TGTGCCTGGAGTGTAGGACAGGGGAACGGGGAGCTGTTTTTT. V gene TRBV30 combines with J gene TRBJ2-2; TRBD1 matches 9 bases. This CDR3 has 14 amino acids. J was trimmed by 7 bases and V by 0 bases; bases with no gene match: 3. Germline V gene lookup returns CDR1 GTSNPN and CDR2 SVGIG (reference sequence).

V and J are TRBV2 and TRBJ2-3; D perhaps matches TRBD1 (6 bases). CDR3 length equals 14 residues. CDR1 is SNHLY, CDR2 FYNNEI, per germline. The V end was cut by 4 bases, the J end by 0 bases, with 8 bases between. The CDR3 coding sequence is TGTGCCAGCAGTGGGCAGGGGAGCACAGATACGCAGTATTTT. Protein product: CASSGQGSTDTQYF.

V is TRBV2 and J is TRBJ1-1; 7 bases agree with TRBD1. V shed 7 bases, J shed 11 bases, and the junction held 10 bases outside the gene matches. The CDR3 spans 12 residues. The germline gives CDR1 SNHLY, CDR2 FYNNEI. The CDR3 nucleotides read TGTGCCAGCAACTGGGGAGCACAGGGGGCTTTCTTT. Amino acid sequence: CASNWGAQGAFF.